These T cell receptor beta chains were read from a single sample in a study of chemoradiotherapy in HPV16-positive cancers. Data came from immunoSEQ multiplex PCR; TCRdb stores just in-frame clones and leaves some out. This sample has 9,500 to 15,000 clones, with 90% found just once. This sample was obtained from a patient who underwent chemoradiotherapy. These TCRs come from a human donor with HPV-associated anogenital cancer. The CDR3 runs from the conserved cysteine through the conserved F or W. The order of the fields is V gene, clone size, CDR3 protein. Clone size is given for some rows only: seen once, a few or many times, or a class if the clone is expanded.

TRBV6-5,few,CASSYSGGWETQYF
TRBV6-5,.,CASSYRGTDTEAFF
TRBV21-1,.,CASSKEAGRPYEQYF
TRBV4-2,.,CASSPLEPAGGYYNNEQFF
TRBV6-5,.,CASGAGGAGNTEAFF
TRBV5-1,.,CASSIGQPYEQYF
TRBV19,.,CASSIGGPGLNVRETQYF
TRBV9,.,CASSTSILGTEDTEAFF
TRBV5-6,few,CASSLVGNMNEQFF
TRBV9,.,CASSVGPGTVGGQYF
TRBV30,.,CAWSVGGQGIKTQYF
TRBV11-1,.,CASSFGFLETQYF
TRBV15,large,CATSRDRGRNSYEQYF
TRBV5-5,.,CASSLTNQPQHF
TRBV5-1,.,CASSLDSREKLFF
TRBV2,.,CASSETLEEFF
TRBV29-1,.,CSCDRGLNYGYTF
TRBV19,.,CASSIGTANTEAFF
TRBV6-5,once,CASSRLAWAGELFF
TRBV2,.,CASSHGTSGNNEQFF
TRBV4-1,.,CASSQENSAGSQPQHF
TRBV7-8,.,CASSSDRANEQFF
TRBV7-9,.,CASSFSVGEQFF
TRBV5-4,few,CASSTGAGNTGELFF
TRBV6-1,.,CASSEQQGGSYEQYF
TRBV10-3,.,CAISGGGQGTYGYTF
TRBV7-2,.,CASSPGGAGGLAGGYEQYF
TRBV28,.,CASRHYSGNSYNEQFF
TRBV6-5,.,CASSLGRNYGYTF
TRBV6-5,.,CASRTSGPGEQFF
TRBV29-1,.,CSVEDRLSAYTQYF
TRBV30,.,CAWSVRAGELFF
TRBV7-6,.,CASSTGGTGNTIYF
TRBV5-1,.,CASSAAGTGGSPLHF
TRBV19,once,CASSIAPGRFNEQFF
TRBV6-4,few,CASSEGTGGSDTQYF
TRBV15,.,CATSRDHGYTF
TRBV6-4,.,CASSDSTRTGGEVENTIYF
TRBV25-1,.,CASSEWGQNYGYTF
TRBV7-8,.,CASSLFRRSGRHNQPQHF
TRBV28,.,CASGRPYEQYF
TRBV7-8,.,CAIRPGLSTDTQYF
TRBV27,.,CASSQGDTHQPQHF
TRBV5-1,.,CASSLAGQGVREQYF
TRBV4-2,.,CASSQGVAGGPTDTQYF
TRBV5-1,.,CASSLSPGGSYNEQFF
TRBV30,few,CAWSVGTTDTQYF
TRBV6-1,.,CASSGQGTDTQYF
TRBV11-3,.,CASSLRTGAVEAFF
TRBV11-3,.,CASSSHRQGAYNEQFF
TRBV5-1,.,CASRTSPSDEQFF
TRBV11-3,.,CASSLDLGGTYQNTGELFF
TRBV6-1,.,CASIRGPGANVLTF
TRBV25-1,.,CASSARVSMEDIQYF
TRBV7-9,.,CASSPQTRFMADEQFF
TRBV10-3,.,CAISEVQETQYF
TRBV28,.,CASSLGQGWYGYTF
TRBV14,few,CASSTGDLNTGELFF
TRBV4-1,once,CASSQEPPRGGGTDTQYF
TRBV20-1,.,CSVRGGAGYTF